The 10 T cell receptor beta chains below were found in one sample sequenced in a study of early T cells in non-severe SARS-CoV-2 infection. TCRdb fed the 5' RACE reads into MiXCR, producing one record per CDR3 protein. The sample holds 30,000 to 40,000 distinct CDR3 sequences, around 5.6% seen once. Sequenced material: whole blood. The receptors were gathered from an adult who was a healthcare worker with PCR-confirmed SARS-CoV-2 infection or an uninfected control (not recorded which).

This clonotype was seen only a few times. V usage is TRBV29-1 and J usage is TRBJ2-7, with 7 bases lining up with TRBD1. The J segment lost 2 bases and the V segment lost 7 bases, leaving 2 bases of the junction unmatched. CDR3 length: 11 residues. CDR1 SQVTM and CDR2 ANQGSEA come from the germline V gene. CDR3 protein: CSAQGAYEQYF. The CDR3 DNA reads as TGCAGCGCCCAGGGGGCCTACGAGCAGTACTTC.

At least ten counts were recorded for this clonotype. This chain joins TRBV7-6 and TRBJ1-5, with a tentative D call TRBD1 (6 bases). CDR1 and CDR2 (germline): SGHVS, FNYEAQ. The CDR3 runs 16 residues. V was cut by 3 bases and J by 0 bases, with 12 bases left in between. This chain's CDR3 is CASSLTGGNSNQPQHF. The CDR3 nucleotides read TGTGCCAGCAGCTTGACAGGAGGTAATAGCAATCAGCCCCAGCATTTT.

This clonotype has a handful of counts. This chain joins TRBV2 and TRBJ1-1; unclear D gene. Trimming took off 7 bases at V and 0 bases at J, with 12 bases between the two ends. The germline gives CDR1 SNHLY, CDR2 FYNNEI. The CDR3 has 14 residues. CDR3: CASILTSMNTEAFF. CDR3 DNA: TGTGCCAGCATTCTGACGTCGATGAACACTGAAGCTTTCTTT.

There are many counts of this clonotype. CDR3 region: CASSFREALAGADTQYF. The CDR3 DNA sequence: TGTGCCAGCAGCTTCCGCGAGGCCCTAGCGGGGGCAGATACGCAGTATTTT. V and J are TRBV3-1 and TRBJ2-3; 10 bases map to TRBD2. CDR3 size: 17 residues. The junction had 12 bases not matched to a gene; V was cut back by 5 bases and J by 4 bases. CDR1 and CDR2 (germline): LGHDT, YNNKEL (reference sequence).

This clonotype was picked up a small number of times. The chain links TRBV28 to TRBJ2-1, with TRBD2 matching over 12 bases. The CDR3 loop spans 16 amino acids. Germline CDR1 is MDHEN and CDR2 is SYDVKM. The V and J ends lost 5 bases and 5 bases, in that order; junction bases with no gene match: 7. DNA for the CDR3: TGTGCCAGCAGTACCTCTAGCGGGGGGGCTCACAATGAGCAGTTCTTC. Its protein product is CASSTSSGGAHNEQFF. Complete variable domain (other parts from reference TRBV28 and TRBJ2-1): DVKVTQSSRYLVKRTGEKVFLECVQDMDHENMFWYRQDPGLGLRLIYFSYDVKMKEKGDIPEGYSVSREKKERFSLILESASTNQTSMYLCASSTSSGGAHNEQFFGPGTRLTVL.

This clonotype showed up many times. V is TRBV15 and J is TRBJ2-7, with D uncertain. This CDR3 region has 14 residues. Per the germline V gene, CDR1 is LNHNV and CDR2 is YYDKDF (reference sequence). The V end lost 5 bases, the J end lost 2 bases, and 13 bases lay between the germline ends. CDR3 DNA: TGTGCCACCAGCCCTCGACTGACCCCCTACGAGCAGTACTTC. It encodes CATSPRLTPYEQYF.

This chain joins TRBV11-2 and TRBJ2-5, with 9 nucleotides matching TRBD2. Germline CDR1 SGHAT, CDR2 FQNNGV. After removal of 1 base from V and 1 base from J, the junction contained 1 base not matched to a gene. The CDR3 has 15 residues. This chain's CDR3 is CASSLGGGAQETQYF. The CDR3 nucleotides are TGTGCCAGCAGCTTAGGCGGGGGGGCCCAAGAGACCCAGTACTTC.

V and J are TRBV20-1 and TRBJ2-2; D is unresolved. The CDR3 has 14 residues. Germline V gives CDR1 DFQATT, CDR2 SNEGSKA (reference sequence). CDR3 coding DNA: TGCAGCATCACCGGGCTCCTCTCCACCGGGGAGCTGTTTTTT. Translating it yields CSITGLLSTGELFF.

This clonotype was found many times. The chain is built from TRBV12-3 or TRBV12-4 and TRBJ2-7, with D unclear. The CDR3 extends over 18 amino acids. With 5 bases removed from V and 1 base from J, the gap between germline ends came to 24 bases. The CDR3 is CASSPVVGSRHGSYEQYF. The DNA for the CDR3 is TGTGCCAGCAGTCCCGTGGTTGGTTCACGTCATGGGTCCTACGAGCAGTACTTC.

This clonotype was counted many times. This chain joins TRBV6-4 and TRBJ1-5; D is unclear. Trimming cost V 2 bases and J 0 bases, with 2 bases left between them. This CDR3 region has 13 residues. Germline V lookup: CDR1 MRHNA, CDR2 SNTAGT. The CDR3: CASSDGSNQPQHF. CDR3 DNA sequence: TGTGCCAGCAGTGACGGTAGCAATCAGCCCCAGCATTTT.